Described below is a single TCR beta chain sequence and its context. What it recognizes is unknown. Preparation of TCR beta libraries was done by quantitative 5'-RACE with molecular barcodes. TCRdb used MiXCR to reprocess the 5' RACE reads, holding one entry per CDR3 protein. The sample contains over 600,000 distinct CDR3 sequences, around 17% of which appear only once. This specimen belongs to a study of CD8 T cells in ankylosing spondylitis. The germline V gene has CDR1 SGHTA and CDR2 FQGNSA. Trimming at V came to 6 bases and at J to 7 bases, leaving 5 bases not matched to a gene. The CDR3 extends over 13 amino acids. The study, taken as a whole, reports: Past research had described some motif variants in reactive arthritis synovial fluid and blood. A TCR beta motif made of about 8 highly homologous variants seemed typical of ankylosing spondylitis blood.

The receptor was isolated from a male donor with ankylosing spondylitis. Sequenced sample: blood, either unsorted or a sorted T cell fraction (not recorded which). J is TRBJ2-7 and V is TRBV7-2, with 11 bases lining up with TRBD2. The CDR3 DNA reads as TGTGCCAGCAGGCTAGCGGGAGGCTTAGAGCAGTACTTC. Encoded protein: CASRLAGGLEQYF.